This TCR beta chain was documented in a study of OX40 agonist ivuxolimab in advanced cancers. The wider study: In three patients, partial responses were observed, one with hepatocellular carcinoma and two with cutaneous melanoma.

The CDR3 has 15 amino acids. V lost 7 bases and J 1 base, leaving 17 bases between the germline ends. CDR1 and CDR2 from the germline V gene are SGHDT and YYEEEE. Turning to this clone: Its antigen is unknown.

Sequencing used immunoSEQ multiplex PCR; TCRdb keeps in-frame clones, though not all of them. The profile shows approximately 60,000 clones, roughly 82% of them singletons. Whole-study results and caveats: Certain nonresponding patients likewise had low normalized T-cell clonal expansion. At doses 0.1 to 3.0 mg/kg, CD4+ and CD8+ clones expanded. In the 0.1-3.0 mg/kg groups, partial responders showed among the lowest expansion.

The chain has TRBV5-6 and TRBJ1-1; D is perhaps TRBD1 (5 bases). The specimen was CD4+ or CD8+ T cells sorted from blood, collected in a trial of the OX40 agonist ivuxolimab. This clonotype was sampled from an adult with an advanced solid tumor such as melanoma, head and neck, liver or kidney cancer. The CDR3 DNA is TGTGCCAGCCTAGCGTTCGACAGAAGGAACACTGAAGCTTTCTTT. This sequence encodes CASLAFDRRNTEAFF.